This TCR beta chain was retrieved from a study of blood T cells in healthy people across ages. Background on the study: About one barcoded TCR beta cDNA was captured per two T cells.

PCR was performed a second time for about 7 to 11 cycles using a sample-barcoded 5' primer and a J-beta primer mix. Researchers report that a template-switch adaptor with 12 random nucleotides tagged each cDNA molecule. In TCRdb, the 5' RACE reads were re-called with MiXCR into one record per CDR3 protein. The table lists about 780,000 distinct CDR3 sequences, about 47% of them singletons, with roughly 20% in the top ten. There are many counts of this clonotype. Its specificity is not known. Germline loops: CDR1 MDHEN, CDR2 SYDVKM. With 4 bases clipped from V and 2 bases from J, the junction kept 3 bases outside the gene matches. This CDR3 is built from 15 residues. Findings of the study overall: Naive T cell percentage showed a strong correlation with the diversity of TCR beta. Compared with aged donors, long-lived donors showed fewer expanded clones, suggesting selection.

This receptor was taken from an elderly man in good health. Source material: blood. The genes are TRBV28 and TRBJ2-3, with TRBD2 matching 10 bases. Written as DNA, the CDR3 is TGTGCCAGCAGTTCTAGCGGGGGAGTCACAGATACGCAGTATTTT. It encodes CASSSSGGVTDTQYF.